A selection of T cell receptor beta chains follows, all from one sample in a study of T-cell reconstitution after alpha-beta-depleted transplantation in children. TCRdb reprocessed the PCR reads via MiXCR and lists one record per CDR3 protein. The sample has 200,000 to 250,000 distinct CDR3 sequences, roughly 9% seen once. The sample was PBMCs from the stem cell graft donor, taken from the stem cell graft. The receptors stem from a human donor who donated a stem cell graft to a child with acute lymphoblastic leukemia. The CDR3 runs from the conserved cysteine through the conserved F or W. The D gene is left open where the match is weak. Not every row has a clone size; where given, it reads once, few, many or a size class.

V gene: TRBV20-1
J gene: TRBJ2-3
D gene: TRBD1
CDR3 length: 16
clone size: few
CDR3 protein: CSARGWDREGRDTQYF
CDR3 DNA: TGCAGTGCTAGAGGGTGGGACAGAGAAGGGAGAGATACGCAGTATTTT

V gene: TRBV5-1
J gene: TRBJ1-6
D gene: TRBD1
CDR3 length: 14
clone size: many
CDR3 protein: CASSSGQGESPLHF
CDR3 DNA: TGCGCCAGCAGCTCGGGACAGGGTGAATCACCCCTCCACTTT

V gene: TRBV5-1
J gene: TRBJ2-1
D gene: TRBD1
CDR3 length: 14
clone size: many
CDR3 protein: CASRHGDSRNEQFF
CDR3 DNA: TGCGCCAGCAGACACGGGGACAGTAGGAATGAGCAGTTCTTC

V gene: TRBV5-1
J gene: TRBJ1-2
D gene: .
CDR3 length: 15
clone size: few
CDR3 protein: CASSIPTGANYGYTF
CDR3 DNA: TGCGCCAGCAGCATCCCGACGGGTGCTAACTATGGCTACACCTTC

V gene: TRBV29-1
J gene: TRBJ1-3
D gene: .
CDR3 length: 17
clone size: few
CDR3 protein: CSVLLQGVGLSGNTIYF
CDR3 DNA: TGCAGCGTCTTACTACAGGGAGTGGGGCTCTCTGGAAACACCATATATTTT

V gene: TRBV30
J gene: TRBJ2-2
D gene: .
CDR3 length: 15
clone size: .
CDR3 protein: CAKTGSAGGSGELFF
CDR3 DNA: TGCGCGAAGACAGGGTCGGCGGGGGGATCCGGGGAGCTGTTTTTT

V gene: TRBV9
J gene: TRBJ2-3
D gene: .
CDR3 length: 12
clone size: many
CDR3 protein: CASSVSEVTQYF
CDR3 DNA: TGTGCCAGCAGCGTAAGTGAAGTAACGCAGTATTTT

V gene: TRBV7-9
J gene: TRBJ1-2
D gene: TRBD1
CDR3 length: 15
clone size: .
CDR3 protein: CASTERRQGDNGYTF
CDR3 DNA: TGTGCCAGCACCGAAAGAAGACAGGGGGATAATGGCTACACCTTC

V gene: TRBV12-3/TRBV12-4
J gene: TRBJ1-6
D gene: TRBD1
CDR3 length: 13
clone size: many
CDR3 protein: CASRTGGTSPLHF
CDR3 DNA: TGTGCCAGCAGAACAGGGGGCACTTCACCCCTCCACTTT

V gene: TRBV5-5
J gene: TRBJ2-3
D gene: .
CDR3 length: 14
clone size: .
CDR3 protein: CASSLDEGSDTQYF
CDR3 DNA: TGTGCCAGCAGCTTGGATGAGGGGTCAGATACGCAGTATTTT

V gene: TRBV25-1
J gene: TRBJ2-7
D gene: .
CDR3 length: 12
clone size: many
CDR3 protein: CASSAGLREQYF
CDR3 DNA: TGTGCCAGCAGTGCCGGACTTCGAGAGCAGTACTTC

V gene: TRBV4-3
J gene: TRBJ1-2
D gene: .
CDR3 length: 16
clone size: .
CDR3 protein: CASSPRAQNVNYGYTF
CDR3 DNA: TGCGCCAGCAGCCCGAGAGCCCAAAATGTTAACTATGGCTACACCTTC

V gene: TRBV4-3
J gene: TRBJ1-4
D gene: .
CDR3 length: 15
clone size: many
CDR3 protein: CASSRGALNNEKLFF
CDR3 DNA: TGCGCCAGCAGCCGGGGGGCGCTTAATAATGAAAAACTGTTTTTT

V gene: TRBV29-1
J gene: TRBJ2-4
D gene: TRBD2
CDR3 length: 14
clone size: few
CDR3 protein: CSVDPGLAGNIQYF
CDR3 DNA: TGCAGCGTGGACCCGGGACTAGCGGGAAACATTCAGTACTTC

V gene: TRBV5-4
J gene: TRBJ1-6
D gene: .
CDR3 length: 13
clone size: .
CDR3 protein: CASSLVPNSPLHF
CDR3 DNA: TGTGCCAGCAGCTTGGTTCCTAATTCACCCCTCCACTTT

V gene: TRBV5-4
J gene: TRBJ2-3
D gene: .
CDR3 length: 13
clone size: few
CDR3 protein: CASSLVFADTQYF
CDR3 DNA: TGTGCCAGCAGCTTGGTCTTTGCAGATACGCAGTATTTT

V gene: TRBV6-1
J gene: TRBJ1-4
D gene: TRBD1
CDR3 length: 16
clone size: .
CDR3 protein: CASSEQQRQGVEKLFF
CDR3 DNA: TGTGCCAGCAGTGAACAACAGAGACAGGGGGTTGAAAAACTGTTTTTT

V gene: TRBV7-9
J gene: TRBJ1-1
D gene: TRBD1
CDR3 length: 17
clone size: .
CDR3 protein: CASSQLRGQGANTEAFF
CDR3 DNA: TGTGCCAGCAGCCAACTCCGAGGACAGGGGGCAAACACTGAAGCTTTCTTT

V gene: TRBV6-5
J gene: TRBJ1-3
D gene: .
CDR3 length: 14
clone size: few
CDR3 protein: CASSTGYSGNTIYF
CDR3 DNA: TGTGCCAGCAGTACAGGTTACTCTGGAAACACCATATATTTT

V gene: TRBV11-3
J gene: TRBJ2-7
D gene: .
CDR3 length: 15
clone size: few
CDR3 protein: CASSLYPGDTYEQYF
CDR3 DNA: TGTGCCAGCAGCTTATACCCAGGGGACACCTACGAGCAGTACTTC

V gene: TRBV29-1
J gene: TRBJ2-3
D gene: .
CDR3 length: 12
clone size: many
CDR3 protein: CSATAGTDTQYF
CDR3 DNA: TGCAGCGCAACTGCCGGAACAGATACGCAGTATTTT

V gene: TRBV20-1
J gene: TRBJ2-3
D gene: .
CDR3 length: 18
clone size: many
CDR3 protein: CSARDLVRVGGPGDTQYF
CDR3 DNA: TGCAGTGCTAGAGATCTGGTCCGGGTGGGGGGGCCAGGCGATACGCAGTATTTT